These 27 T cell receptor beta chains came from one sample sequenced in a study of monozygotic twins with cystic fibrosis (dated by TCRdb to the early 2020s). The library was prepared using the immunoSEQ multiplex PCR assay. TCRdb took over this immuneACCESS table, retaining in-frame rearrangements with V and J assigned. Such tables are incomplete; in checked studies, under half of the missing clones stem from an unresolved V gene, and the remainder is unexplained. The sample records 30,000 to 40,000 clones, over 60% of which are singletons. 0.7% to 1% of the sample comes from the top ten. Sequenced input: blood. These receptors originate from a girl aged 10 to 17 with cystic fibrosis.

This clone was seen a handful of times. The chain couples TRBV14 to TRBJ2-2; TRBD2 agrees at 9 bases. There are 17 residues in the CDR3. With 4 bases clipped from V and 0 bases from J, the junction kept 6 bases outside the gene matches. CDR1 SGHDN and CDR2 FVKESK come from the germline V gene. CDR3: CASSPVTSGSNTGELFF. The CDR3 DNA is TGTGCCAGCAGCCCCGTGACTAGCGGATCGAACACCGGGGAGCTGTTTTTT. The variable domain in full, completed from reference TRBV14 and TRBJ2-2, reads EAGVTQFPSHSVIEKGQTVTLRCDPISGHDNLYWYRRVMGKEIKFLLHFVKESKQDESGMPNNRFLAERTGGTYSTLKVQPAELEDSGVYFCASSPVTSGSNTGELFFGEGSRLTVL.

The chain recombines TRBV7-2 with TRBJ2-5; 7 bases align to TRBD1. Germline CDR1 reads SGHTA; CDR2 reads FQGNSA. After removal of 5 bases from V and 1 base from J, the junction contained 4 bases not matched to a gene. CDR3 length: 14 residues. This CDR3 reads CASSLRTGQETQYF. For the CDR3, the DNA is TGTGCCAGCAGCCTCAGGACAGGCCAAGAGACCCAGTACTTC.

The table lists this clone with a few counts. The chain links TRBV5-6 to TRBJ2-7; TRBD1 agrees at 7 bases. V gave up 1 base and J gave up 0 bases; unmatched junction bases: 1. The germline V gene has CDR1 SGHDT and CDR2 YYEEEE. This CDR3 comprises 14 residues. CDR3 residues: CASSLRDSSYEQYF. The CDR3 coding sequence is TGTGCCAGCAGCTTGCGGGACAGCTCCTACGAGCAGTACTTC. Looking up the rest from reference TRBV5-6 and TRBJ2-7 gives the full variable domain: DAGVTQSPTHLIKTRGQQVTLRCSPKSGHDTVSWYQQALGQGPQFIFQYYEEEERQRGNFPDRFSGHQFPNYSSELNVNALLLGDSALYLCASSLRDSSYEQYFGPGTRLTVT.

This sequence joins TRBV6-5 and TRBJ1-2, with D unresolved. Germline CDR1 is MNHEY and CDR2 is SVGAGI. The CDR3 has 14 amino acids. The V end lost 4 bases, the J end lost 8 bases, and 17 bases lay between the germline ends. In DNA, the CDR3 is TGTGCCAGCAGTTTTTCCTTCCCCCTAGGGGGCTACACCTTC. The encoded protein is CASSFSFPLGGYTF.

The chain joins TRBV27 to TRBJ2-1, with D uncertain. Germline values: CDR1 MNHEY, CDR2 SMNVEV (reference sequence). Trimming took 0 bases from V and 8 from J, leaving 8 bases between them. This CDR3 has 13 amino acids. CDR3 coding DNA: TGTGCCAGCAGTTTATCGAGACGCCATGAGCAGTTCTTC. Translation: CASSLSRRHEQFF.

The CDR3 sequence: CASSPFTSGSTDTQYF. The CDR3 nucleotides are TGTGCCAGCTCACCATTCACTAGCGGGAGTACAGATACGCAGTATTTT. V is TRBV18 and J is TRBJ2-3; 11 nucleotides match TRBD2. The V segment lost 2 bases and the J segment 3 bases; nucleotides outside the gene matches: 4. There are 16 residues in the CDR3. Per germline, CDR1 KGHSH and CDR2 LQKENI.

This clone showed up just once. The rearrangement joins TRBV9 to TRBJ2-1; D is perhaps TRBD1 (7 bases). This CDR3 spans 16 amino acids. The ends were cut back, 1 base at V and 3 bases at J, with 14 bases in the middle. Germline V gene lookup returns CDR1 SGDLS and CDR2 YYNGEE. The CDR3 is CASSVSQGGFYNEQFF. CDR3 sequence (DNA): TGTGCCAGCAGCGTAAGTCAGGGGGGATTCTACAATGAGCAGTTCTTC.

V is TRBV7-2 and J is TRBJ2-2; D gene uncertain. With 2 bases removed from V and 6 bases from J, the gap between germline ends came to 7 bases. This CDR3 spans 13 amino acids. CDR1 is SGHTA and CDR2 is FQGNSA in the germline V gene. CDR3 sequence (DNA): TGTGCCAGCAGCTTATCCCGAGCCGGGGAGCTGTTTTTT. It specifies CASSLSRAGELFF. Based on the CDR3 plus reference TRBV7-2 and TRBJ2-2, the full variable domain is GAGVSQSPSNKVTEKGKDVELRCDPISGHTALYWYRQSLGQGLEFLIYFQGNSAPDKSGLPSDRFSAERTGGSVSTLTIQRTQQEDSAVYLCASSLSRAGELFFGEGSRLTVL.

This clone was seen only a few times. The V gene is TRBV28, the J gene TRBJ1-1; a weak D match, TRBD1 (5 bases). CDR3 length: 12 residues. V dropped 6 bases and J dropped 1 base, with 6 bases sitting between them. Germline-derived CDR1 and CDR2 are MDHEN and SYDVKM. The CDR3 reads CASRQENTEAFF. For the CDR3, the DNA is TGTGCCAGCAGACAGGAGAACACTGAAGCTTTCTTT. Together with reference TRBV28 and TRBJ1-1, the CDR3 gives the full variable domain: DVKVTQSSRYLVKRTGEKVFLECVQDMDHENMFWYRQDPGLGLRLIYFSYDVKMKEKGDIPEGYSVSREKKERFSLILESASTNQTSMYLCASRQENTEAFFGQGTRLTVV.

The chain couples TRBV28 to TRBJ1-3; 7 bases line up with TRBD1. V dropped 7 bases and J dropped 0; count of bases not matched to a gene: 9. This CDR3 has 16 residues. Germline V gene lookup returns CDR1 MDHEN and CDR2 SYDVKM. The CDR3, as DNA: TGTGCCAGCAACCCTCCGGGACAGTTCTCTGGAAACACCATATATTTT. It specifies CASNPPGQFSGNTIYF.

The chain combines TRBV19 with TRBJ2-1; 7 positions agree with TRBD2. V was pared by 3 bases and J by 12 bases, with 17 bases of the junction left unmatched. Germline assignment: CDR1 LNHDA and CDR2 SQIVND (reference sequence). This CDR3 region has 16 residues. CDR3 protein: CASSIVRAGEVVGQFF. DNA of the CDR3: TGTGCCAGTAGTATCGTTAGGGCGGGAGAAGTTGTAGGGCAGTTCTTC. The full variable domain, in which reference TRBV19 and TRBJ2-1 provide the parts outside the CDR3, is DGGITQSPKYLFRKEGQNVTLSCEQNLNHDAMYWYRQDPGQGLRLIYYSQIVNDFQKGDIAEGYSVSREKKESFPLTVTSAQKNPTAFYLCASSIVRAGEVVGQFFGPGTRLTVL.

V and J are TRBV27 and TRBJ2-7, with 9 bases aligning to TRBD1. Germline V lookup: CDR1 MNHEY, CDR2 SMNVEV (reference sequence). J lost 3 bases, V lost 2 bases, and 8 bases had no gene match. CDR3 length: 16 amino acids. CDR3 DNA sequence: TGTGCCAGCAGTTTAGTCGGACAGGGGTATATCTACGAGCAGTACTTC. Its translation is CASSLVGQGYIYEQYF.

The chain carries TRBV9 and TRBJ2-7; unclear D gene. Germline CDR1 SGDLS, CDR2 YYNGEE. The CDR3 runs 13 residues. V shed 0 bases and J shed 4 bases, with 8 bases lying between them. The CDR3 loop is CASSVGPKYEQYF. Written as DNA, the CDR3 is TGTGCCAGCAGCGTAGGCCCAAAATACGAGCAGTACTTC.

This sequence joins TRBV19 and TRBJ2-1; TRBD1 agrees at 7 bases. Per the germline V gene, CDR1 is LNHDA and CDR2 is SQIVND (reference sequence). The CDR3 is made up of 11 amino acids. V trimming: 10 bases; J trimming: 8 bases; junction bases outside the gene matches: 5. CDR3 coding DNA: TGTGCCACCAGTGACAGGGATGAGCAGTTCTTC. Translating it yields CATSDRDEQFF.

The chain uses TRBV30 and TRBJ1-2; tentative D call: TRBD1 (5 bases). Germline V gene lookup returns CDR1 GTSNPN and CDR2 SVGIG (reference sequence). V lost 0 bases to trimming and J lost 8 bases, with 16 bases between them. CDR3 length equals 14 residues. In DNA, the CDR3 is TGTGCCTGGAGTGTACGCCCTCAGGGTAGCGGCTACACCTTC. Translating it yields CAWSVRPQGSGYTF.

This chain joins TRBV4-3 and TRBJ2-3; 9 bases are shared with TRBD1. The CDR3 loop spans 16 amino acids. CDR1 and CDR2 (germline): LGHNA, YSLEER. The J segment lost 0 bases and the V segment lost 4 bases, leaving 5 bases of the junction unmatched. The DNA for the CDR3 is TGCGCCAGCAGCCGCAACAGGGGGCTCAGCACAGATACGCAGTATTTT. This sequence encodes CASSRNRGLSTDTQYF.

The chain is built from TRBV18 and TRBJ2-7, with 8 bases matching TRBD1. Germline CDR1 KGHSH, CDR2 LQKENI. The V segment lost 4 bases and the J segment 3 bases; nucleotides outside the gene matches: 2. The CDR3 contains 13 residues. The CDR3 DNA reads TGTGCCAGCTCACACACAGGGGGCTACGAGCAGTACTTC. It specifies CASSHTGGYEQYF. Combining the CDR3 with reference TRBV18 and TRBJ2-7 gives the whole variable domain NAGVMQNPRHLVRRRGQEARLRCSPMKGHSHVYWYRQLPEEGLKFMVYLQKENIIDESGMPKERFSAEFPKEGPSILRIQQVVRGDSAAYFCASSHTGGYEQYFGPGTRLTVT.

The V and J genes are TRBV10-1 and TRBJ2-7; TRBD1 matches 8 bases. CDR1 and CDR2 (germline): WNHNN, SYGVQD (reference sequence). The CDR3 totals 13 residues. J lost 7 bases, V lost 4 bases, and 6 bases had no gene match. CDR3 nucleotide sequence: TGCGCCAGCAGTGCCTCAGGGGGCTGGGAGCAGTACGTC. Its protein is CASSASGGWEQYV.

The chain carries TRBV4-2 and TRBJ2-7; TRBD1 agrees at 8 bases. Germline CDR1 and CDR2: LGHNA and YNFKEQ. Germline trimming cut 2 bases from V and 2 bases from J; bases unmatched to any gene: 8. The CDR3 is made up of 16 amino acids. The DNA of the CDR3 is TGTGCCAGCAGCCAATCCACAGGGGGACGGCCCTACGAGCAGTACTTC. This sequence encodes CASSQSTGGRPYEQYF.

The chain couples TRBV9 to TRBJ2-1, with 7 bases lining up with TRBD2. V lost 2 bases, J lost 2 bases, and 7 bases stayed unmatched. Germline V gene sequence: CDR1 SGDLS, CDR2 YYNGEE. The CDR3 covers 16 residues. CDR3 in DNA: TGTGCCAGCAGCGTTAGCGGGTCCGCCCCCTACAATGAGCAGTTCTTC. This codes for CASSVSGSAPYNEQFF.

The chain links TRBV7-8 to TRBJ2-1; D is undetermined. V lost 1 base to trimming and J lost 5 bases, with 6 bases between them. Germline V gene lookup returns CDR1 SGHVS and CDR2 FQNEAQ. The CDR3 has 13 amino acids. CDR3 bases: TGTGCCAGCAGCTTAGAAGCTCACAATGAGCAGTTCTTC. Amino acid sequence: CASSLEAHNEQFF.

The chain carries TRBV4-2 and TRBJ1-2, with 9 bases aligning to TRBD1. The germline CDR1 and CDR2 sequences are LGHNA and YNFKEQ. Trimming at V came to 5 bases and at J to 5 bases, leaving 6 bases not matched to a gene. The CDR3 loop spans 14 amino acids. CDR3 amino acids: CASSFRDRAYGYTF. The CDR3 region has the DNA TGTGCCAGCAGCTTCCGGGACAGGGCGTATGGCTACACCTTC.

The chain is built from TRBV19 and TRBJ2-4; 8 bases fit TRBD1. The junction had 12 bases not matched to a gene; V was cut back by 4 bases and J by 7 bases. Germline V gene sequence: CDR1 LNHDA, CDR2 SQIVND (reference sequence). The CDR3 is 16 amino acids. The DNA of the CDR3 is TGTGCCAGTAGTAGAACATCGGACAGGGTTGGGAACATTCAGTACTTC. This gives the protein CASSRTSDRVGNIQYF. Full variable domain (outside the CDR3, taken from reference TRBV19 and TRBJ2-4): DGGITQSPKYLFRKEGQNVTLSCEQNLNHDAMYWYRQDPGQGLRLIYYSQIVNDFQKGDIAEGYSVSREKKESFPLTVTSAQKNPTAFYLCASSRTSDRVGNIQYFGAGTRLSVL.

The chain couples TRBV4-3 to TRBJ1-4, with D tentatively TRBD1 (6 bases). The germline V gene has CDR1 LGHNA and CDR2 YSLEER. The CDR3 totals 20 residues. V was cut by 0 bases and J by 2 bases, with 22 bases left in between. The CDR3 here is CASSQEPGGGRLWTNEKLFF. The CDR3 region has the DNA TGCGCCAGCAGCCAAGAACCCGGGGGGGGCAGGCTTTGGACTAATGAAAAACTGTTTTTT.

This clone showed up just a few times. The chain carries TRBV5-1 and TRBJ2-7; possible D gene TRBD2, 5 bases. Germline CDR1 SGHRS, CDR2 YFSETQ. This CDR3 has 15 amino acids. Trimming shortened V by 0 bases and J by 0 bases, and 10 bases separated the two germline ends. CDR3 loop: CASSLVLGSSYEQYF. The CDR3 bases are TGCGCCAGCAGCTTGGTGCTGGGGAGCTCCTACGAGCAGTACTTC.

This rearrangement joins TRBV7-2 to TRBJ2-2; D may be TRBD2 (6 bases). In germline, CDR1 is SGHTA, CDR2 FQGNSA. The CDR3 contains 15 residues. V lost 1 base, J lost 3 bases, and 9 bases lay in between. For the CDR3, the DNA is TGTGCCAGCAGCTTAGGGGACTTTTACACCGGGGAGCTGTTTTTT. Its translation: CASSLGDFYTGELFF.

The J gene is TRBJ2-1, the V gene TRBV5-4, with D uncertain. The germline CDR1 and CDR2 sequences are SGHNT and YYREEE (reference sequence). There are 13 residues in the CDR3. V lost 0 bases to trimming and J lost 7 bases, with 8 bases between them. CDR3 amino acids: CASSLDQFNEQFF. The CDR3 DNA is TGTGCCAGCAGCTTGGACCAATTTAATGAGCAGTTCTTC.